The T cell receptor (beta chain) under discussion was sequenced for a study of shared clonotypes between healthy human individuals (dated by TCRdb to the early 2020s). A note on the overall study: The cohort comprised a couple of women and three men aged 18 to 49 years. Between about 0.94 and 8.9 billion PBMCs per donor were obtained by leukapheresis. For each donor, CD4 naive and CD4 memory were each run on three plates, CD8 naive on two plates, and CD8 memory on one plate. Different laboratories and diverse techniques were used to prepare libraries and sequence TCR repertoires, to increase sequencing depth and limit assay-specific biases. To estimate repertoire size and how much clonotype sharing occurs between individuals, the study deeply sequenced the blood TCR repertoires of 5 or 6 healthy adults.

Concerning this clone itself: The antigen it binds to is not known. It has no much larger one-base neighbor in the sample; base qualities were not kept.

V loses 5 bases of germline sequence and J loses 2 bases, and the interval between the two ends is 8 bases. From the germline V gene, CDR1 is SNHLY and CDR2 is FYNNEI. The CDR3 has 13 amino acids, counting the end cysteine and phenylalanine. Solely the CDR3 DNA is kept, with 39 bases framed from the first base. The investigation overall reported the following: Only blood was sampled, and tissue TCR repertoires likely differ from those in blood. Even with the large sequencing depth, rarefaction of the sorted-subset datasets indicated that sequencing was incomplete. Compared with non-shared clonotypes, clonotypes shared by all four sorted-subset donors had higher generation probabilities. Approximately 4.8% of naive CD4, 3.5% of naive CD8, approximately 2% of memory CD4, and about 0.4% of memory CD8 clonotypes were shared across several donors. Because the study included a small number of donors, the genetic and exposure-history diversity represented was limited. Larger estimated clonotype richness was generally found for naive subsets than for memory subsets. Pairwise subsampling indicated that sequencing depth was expected to affect the degree of clonotype sharing among donors.

CD8 naive samples were CD45RO-negative cells positively selected for CCR7, giving a CD45RA+CCR7+ population that excluded TemRA cells. Donors were healthy HIV-negative adults with no recently reported acute infections or vaccinations. All donors were Caucasian adults living in Nashville, Tennessee, USA. Blood was obtained by leukapheresis, after which PBMCs were separated by Ficoll-Histopaque density gradient centrifugation and cryopreserved in liquid nitrogen vapor phase. Analytical flow cytometry was used to check the purity and quantity of each magnetically sorted T cell population. Each sorted fraction had its genomic DNA isolated and then quantified by UV absorbance on a Nanodrop 2000c. Using the deep immunoSEQ assay, TCR CDR3 regions were amplified from genomic DNA by multiplex PCR. Genomic DNA extracted from each cell subset was distributed evenly over all wells of several immunoSEQ 96-well plates, and each plate served as one replicate. For sorted subsets, each replicate PCR was loaded with around 200 ng genomic DNA, equivalent to 25,000 to 35,000 T cell genomes. Purified libraries were quantified with a Qubit 3.0 fluorometer, sized on a Bioanalyzer 2100, and re-quantified with the KAPA Library Quantification kit. Every immunoSEQ 96-well plate was sequenced on a dedicated single-read 150-cycle Illumina NextSeq 550 flow cell. On the study's bioinformatics: Because the immunoSEQ output held only junctional sequences and lacked quality scores, the filtering could not match the filtering applied to full-length reads. Sequences were annotated with PyIR, a Python wrapper for IgBLAST v1.9, and V/J genes and CDR3 were assigned using IMGT germline references. Reads with weak V/J assignments (E-value above 1e-6), missing CDR3, stop codons, out-of-frame junctions, or ambiguous translated residues were removed. V3J clonotypes were defined as sequences sharing the same inferred V gene, J gene, and CDR3 amino acid sequence. Percentage overlap between repertoires was computed as shared unique clonotypes divided by the size of the smaller repertoire. Repertoire richness was assessed with RTK rarefaction, the Chao1 estimator, and Recon v2.1 estimates of unobserved clonotypes. For all TCRbeta clonotypes obtained by the gDNA method from several donors, generation probabilities were computed with OLGA. In its TCRdb copy, this immuneACCESS table keeps in-frame sequences only and misses some clones. Where compared with another copy, unresolved V genes explain less than half of these, and the others have no known cause. The DNA gave D and trimming, while V, J and clone size come from that table. The sample table lists hundreds of thousands of clones, about 92% of them with a count of one. The ten biggest clones cover approximately 24% of the sample.

The rearrangement combines TRBV2 with TRBJ2-3; no D gene can be assigned with confidence. The sequence derives from a young man in good health. The sample was naive CD8+ T cells sorted from blood. The cell subset or site label of this sample denotes: CD45RA+CCR7+. The nucleotide sequence is given as TGTGCCAGCAGTCTATACCTCACAGATACGCAGTATTTT. Its protein is CASSLYLTDTQYF.